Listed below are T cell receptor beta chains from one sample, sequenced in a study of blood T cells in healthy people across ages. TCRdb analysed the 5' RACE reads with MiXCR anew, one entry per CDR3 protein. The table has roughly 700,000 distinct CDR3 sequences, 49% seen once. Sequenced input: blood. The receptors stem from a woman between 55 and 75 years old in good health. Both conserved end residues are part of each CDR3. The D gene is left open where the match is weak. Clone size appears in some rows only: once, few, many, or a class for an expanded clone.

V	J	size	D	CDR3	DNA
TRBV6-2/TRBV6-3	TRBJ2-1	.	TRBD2	CASSYGALGGRAIRGGNEQFF	TGTGCCAGCAGTTACGGGGCCCTAGGCGGGAGGGCCATTCGAGGGGGAAATGAGCAGTTCTTC
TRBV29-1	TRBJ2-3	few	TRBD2	CSVLHGTSGIRDTQYF	TGCAGCGTCCTCCACGGGACTAGCGGAATCAGGGATACGCAGTATTTT
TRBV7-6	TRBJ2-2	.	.	CASSFQAAANTGELFF	TGTGCCAGCAGCTTTCAAGCAGCGGCCAACACCGGGGAGCTGTTTTTT
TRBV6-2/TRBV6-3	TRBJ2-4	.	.	CASSNFVWEQYF	TGTGCCAGCAGTAACTTTGTCTGGGAGCAGTACTTC
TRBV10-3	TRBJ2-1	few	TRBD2	CAISESLLSGRANEQFF	TGTGCCATCAGTGAGTCCTTACTTAGCGGGAGAGCAAATGAGCAGTTCTTC
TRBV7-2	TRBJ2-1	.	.	CASSSQGTYNEQFF	TGTGCCAGCAGCTCACAGGGTACCTACAATGAGCAGTTCTTC
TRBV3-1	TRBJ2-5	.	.	CASSLGVGGQYF	TGTGCCAGCAGCCTAGGGGTTGGCGGGCAGTACTTC
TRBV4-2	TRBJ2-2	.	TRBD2	CGSSQASGSSGELFF	TGTGGCAGCAGCCAAGCTAGCGGGAGTTCCGGGGAGCTGTTTTTT
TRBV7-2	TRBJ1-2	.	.	CANSLSWGNYGYTF	TGTGCCAACAGCTTAAGCTGGGGGAACTATGGCTACACCTTC
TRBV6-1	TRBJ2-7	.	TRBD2	CASSGGLAGREQYF	TGTGCCAGCAGTGGAGGACTAGCAGGGCGCGAGCAGTACTTC
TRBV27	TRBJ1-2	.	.	CASSLYWTPNYGYTF	TGTGCCAGCAGTTTATATTGGACACCTAACTATGGCTACACCTTC
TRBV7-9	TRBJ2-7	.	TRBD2	CASSSGLESEQYF	TGTGCCAGCAGCTCGGGACTAGAGAGCGAGCAGTACTTC
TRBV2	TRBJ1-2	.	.	CASGGGRAGYGYTF	TGTGCCAGCGGCGGGGGGAGGGCGGGCTATGGCTACACCTTC
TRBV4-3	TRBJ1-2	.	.	CASSQDRQPLWLHTF	TGCGCCAGCAGCCAAGATCGTCAGCCTCTATGGCTACACACCTTC
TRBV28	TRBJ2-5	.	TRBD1	CASSTPGTGVRETQYF	TGTGCCAGCAGTACGCCAGGGACAGGGGTTAGGGAGACCCAGTACTTC